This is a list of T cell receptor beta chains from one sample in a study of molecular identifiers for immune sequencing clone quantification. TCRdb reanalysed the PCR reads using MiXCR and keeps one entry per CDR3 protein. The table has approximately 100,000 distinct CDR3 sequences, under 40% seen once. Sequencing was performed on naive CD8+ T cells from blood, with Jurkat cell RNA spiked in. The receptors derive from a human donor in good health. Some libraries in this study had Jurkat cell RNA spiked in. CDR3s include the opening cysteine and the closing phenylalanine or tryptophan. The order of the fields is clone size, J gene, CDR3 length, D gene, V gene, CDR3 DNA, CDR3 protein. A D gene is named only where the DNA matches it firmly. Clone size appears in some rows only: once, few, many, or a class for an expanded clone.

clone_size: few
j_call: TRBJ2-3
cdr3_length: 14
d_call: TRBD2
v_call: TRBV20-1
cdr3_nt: TGCAGTGCTGAGAGCCTAGCGGAGATCTATACGCAGTATTTT
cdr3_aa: CSAESLAEIYTQYF

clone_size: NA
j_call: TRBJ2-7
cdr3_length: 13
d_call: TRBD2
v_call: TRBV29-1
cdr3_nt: TGCAGCGTCGACGAGCGGGAGGGCTACGAGCAGTACTTC
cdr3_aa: CSVDEREGYEQYF

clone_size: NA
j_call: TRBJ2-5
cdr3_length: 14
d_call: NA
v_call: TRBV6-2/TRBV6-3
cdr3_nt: TGTGCCAGCAGTTATAGTGTAGGGATAGAGACCCAGTACTTC
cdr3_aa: CASSYSVGIETQYF

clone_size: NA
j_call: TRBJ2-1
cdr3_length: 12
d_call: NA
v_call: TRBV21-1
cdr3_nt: TGTTCGGAGGCACTGGGGAGGTATGAGCAGTTCTTC
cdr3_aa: CSEALGRYEQFF

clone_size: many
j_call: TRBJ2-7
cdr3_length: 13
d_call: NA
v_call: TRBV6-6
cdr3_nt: TGTGCCAGCAGTTATGTGGGGACCTACGAGCAGTACTTC
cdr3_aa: CASSYVGTYEQYF

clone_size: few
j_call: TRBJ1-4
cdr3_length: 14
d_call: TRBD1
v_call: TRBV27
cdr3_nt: TGTGCCAGCAGTATACAGGGGGAGGCTGAAAAACTGTTTTTT
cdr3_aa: CASSIQGEAEKLFF

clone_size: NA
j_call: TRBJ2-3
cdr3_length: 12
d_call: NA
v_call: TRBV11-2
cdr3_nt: TGTGCCAGCAGCTCCACCACAGAAACGCAGAATTTT
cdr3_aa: CASSSTTETQNF

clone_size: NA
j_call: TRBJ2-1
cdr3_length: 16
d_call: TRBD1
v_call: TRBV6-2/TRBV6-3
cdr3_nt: TGTGCCAGCAGTGACGGGACAGGGAGGGCCTTGGATGAGCAGTTCTTC
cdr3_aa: CASSDGTGRALDEQFF

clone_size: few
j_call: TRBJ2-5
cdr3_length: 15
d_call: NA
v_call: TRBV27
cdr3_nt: TGTGCCAGCAGTTTTGGCCCTATGGCCCAAGAGACCCAGTACTTC
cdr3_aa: CASSFGPMAQETQYF

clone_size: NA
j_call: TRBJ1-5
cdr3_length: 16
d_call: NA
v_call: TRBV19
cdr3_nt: TGTGCCAGTAGCCCTACCTGTACAAGGGTTGATCAGCCCCAGCATTTT
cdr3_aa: CASSPTCTRVDQPQHF

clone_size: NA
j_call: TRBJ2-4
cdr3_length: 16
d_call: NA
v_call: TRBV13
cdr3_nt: TGTGCCAGCAGCTTGAGTATCATCGGGTACATAAACATTCAGTACTTC
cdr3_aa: CASSLSIIGYINIQYF

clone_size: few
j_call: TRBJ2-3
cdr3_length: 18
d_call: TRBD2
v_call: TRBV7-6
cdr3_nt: TGTGCCAGCGGGGGATGGGGACTAGCGGGAGATCTTAAAGCTACGCAGTATTTT
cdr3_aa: CASGGWGLAGDLKATQYF

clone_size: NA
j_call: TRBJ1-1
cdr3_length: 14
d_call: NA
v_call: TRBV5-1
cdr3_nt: TGCGCCAGCAGCTGGATACAGGGGAACACTGAAGCTTTCTTT
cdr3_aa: CASSWIQGNTEAFF

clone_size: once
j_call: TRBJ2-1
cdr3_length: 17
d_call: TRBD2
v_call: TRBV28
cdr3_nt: TGTGCCAGCAGTTTATCGGACGGGGAGGGTCCCTACAATGAGCAGTTCTTC
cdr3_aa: CASSLSDGEGPYNEQFF

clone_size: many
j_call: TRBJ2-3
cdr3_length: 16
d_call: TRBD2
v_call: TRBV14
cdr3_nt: TGTGCCAGCAGCCCCGTCCTAGCGGGAGAGGGTGATACGCAGTATTTT
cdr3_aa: CASSPVLAGEGDTQYF